This T cell receptor beta chain was sequenced for a study of siplizumab effects on memory and regulatory T cells. Per sample, 80,000 to 100,000 TCR templates underwent assay. Profiling relied on immunoSEQ multiplex PCR, and the TCRdb table lists in-frame clones only, not all of them. The profile shows around 110,000 clones, about 94% of them singletons. Remarks on this clone: As yet, its antigen is unknown.

Study-wide points: Both greater diversity than memory cells and a major contribution to the alloresponse seemed to characterize naive T cells. The alloreactive clones that mapped to unstimulated subsets made up only a minor fraction. Mappable alloreactive CD4+ clones came from Treg cells about 69% of the time on average with siplizumab, against 26.9% in controls.

This CDR3 is built from 14 residues. Germline-derived CDR1 and CDR2 are MNHEY and SVGAGI. After removal of 6 bases from V and 2 bases from J, the junction contained 7 bases not matched to a gene. The specimen sequenced was non-Treg CD4+ T cells sorted from blood. This chain connects TRBV6-5 to TRBJ2-7; 7 bases line up with TRBD1. This clonotype was sampled from a human donor in good health. CDR3 nucleotides: TGTGCCAGCAGCCCGGGACAGCCCACCTACGAGCAGTACTTC. This codes for CASSPGQPTYEQYF.